This T cell receptor (beta chain) stems from a study of Tregs in tolerant kidney transplant recipients. Whole-study results and caveats: Nucleotide sequences could not be compared across some patients' samples due to primer changes. No direct test of biological reproducibility was done here. Activated donor B cell expansion appeared to reveal the most relevant donor-specific TCRbeta repertoire.

Regarding this clone: Antigen specificity is unknown.

Thawed PBMCs were FACS-sorted into unstimulated CD4+CD25+CD127- regulatory T cells, CD4+CD25- non-regulatory cells, CD4 and CD8 cells. Repertoires were generated with immunoSEQ multiplex PCR, while TCRdb's copy carries only in-frame clones and drops some. The sample lists about 77,000 clones, 95% to 98% occurring once. CDR1 is ENHRY, CDR2 SYGVKD, per germline. This CDR3 contains 14 residues. Trimming took 6 bases from V and 2 from J, leaving 14 bases between them. The specimen was CD4+ T cells from blood, collected before the transplant. The V gene is TRBV10-3, the J gene TRBJ2-7; no definite D call. The TCR originated in a human donor who received a combined kidney and bone marrow transplant. DNA of the CDR3: TGTGCCATCAGCGATCCCGTTGGGCCCTACGAGCAGTACTTC. It encodes CAISDPVGPYEQYF.